Following are 23 T cell receptor beta chains from one sample sequenced in a study of beta chain features in type 1 diabetes. Findings and limits, study-wide: There was a moderate but significant shortening of TCRB CDR3s in all four CD4+ subsets of Type 1 diabetes patients.

Antigens of these TCRs are unknown. Isolated RNA was reverse transcribed in full, so expressed TCRB transcripts were sequenced. TCRdb's copy holds only in-frame clones and misses some; the assay was immunoSEQ multiplex PCR. The table shows under 350,000 clones, with 13% to 15% occurring only once. Input material: naive CD4+ T cells from blood. These receptors originate from a man younger than 45 with type 1 diabetes.

This clone was picked up a small number of times. The chain combines TRBV15 with TRBJ2-7; 10 bases map to TRBD1. J lost 6 bases, V lost 3 bases, and 14 bases had no gene match. Germline CDR1 reads LNHNV; CDR2 reads YYDKDF (reference sequence). The CDR3 spans 17 residues. CDR3 DNA sequence: TGTGCCACCAGCAGGGAACCTCTTGGGACAGGGGCCTCCGAGCAGTACTTC. Its protein is CATSREPLGTGASEQYF. The full variable domain, its missing parts supplied by reference TRBV15 and TRBJ2-7, is DAMVIQNPRYQVTQFGKPVTLSCSQTLNHNVMYWYQQKSSQAPKLLFHYYDKDFNNEADTPDNFQSRRPNTSFCFLDIRSPGLGDTAMYLCATSREPLGTGASEQYFGPGTRLTVT.

A few counts support this clone. The chain carries TRBV6-6 and TRBJ2-5, with 7 bases aligning to TRBD1. The V gene end was trimmed by 7 bases and the J gene end by 3 bases; junction bases not matched to a gene: 8. CDR1 and CDR2 (germline): MNHNY, SVGAGI (reference sequence). The CDR3 runs 14 residues. The CDR3 spells CASTQGQSKETQYF. For the CDR3, the DNA is TGTGCCAGCACCCAGGGACAGAGCAAAGAGACCCAGTACTTC.

The V gene is TRBV18, the J gene TRBJ2-1; D possibly corresponds to TRBD1 (5 bases). This CDR3 spans 14 amino acids. The germline V gene has CDR1 KGHSH and CDR2 LQKENI. V was shortened by 4 bases and J by 0 bases, with 7 bases between the two germline ends. Here the CDR3 reads CASSLQGSYNEQFF. The CDR3 nucleotides are TGTGCCAGCTCACTTCAGGGCTCCTACAATGAGCAGTTCTTC.

CDR3 protein: CASSDRFRGYQPTETQYF. DNA of the CDR3: TGTGCCAGCAGTGACCGTTTTCGGGGGTATCAACCAACGGAGACCCAGTACTTC. The rearrangement joins TRBV6-4 to TRBJ2-5; possible D gene TRBD2, 6 bases. V shed 2 bases and J shed 5 bases, with 24 bases lying between them. From germline, CDR1 is MRHNA and CDR2 SNTAGT. This CDR3 contains 18 residues.

V is TRBV5-6 and J is TRBJ2-7; 9 bases agree with TRBD1. With V trimmed by 3 bases and J by 2 bases, 6 bases remained unmatched. Germline CDR1 reads SGHDT; CDR2 reads YYEEEE. The CDR3 loop spans 15 amino acids. The chain's CDR3 is CASSSYDRGTYEQYF. CDR3 DNA sequence: TGTGCCAGCAGCTCCTACGACAGGGGGACCTACGAGCAGTACTTC.

This clone was detected only a few times. The chain links TRBV7-2 to TRBJ2-7, with a tentative D call TRBD1 (5 bases). V dropped 5 bases and J dropped 3 bases, with 14 bases sitting between them. Germline V gene sequence: CDR1 SGHTA, CDR2 FQGNSA. This CDR3 is 14 amino acids long. Written as DNA, the CDR3 is TGTGCCAGCAGCACAGGTCGTGGCCTCTACGAGCAGTACTTC. Protein sequence: CASSTGRGLYEQYF. Drawing the rest from reference TRBV7-2 and TRBJ2-7, the complete variable domain is GAGVSQSPSNKVTEKGKDVELRCDPISGHTALYWYRQSLGQGLEFLIYFQGNSAPDKSGLPSDRFSAERTGGSVSTLTIQRTQQEDSAVYLCASSTGRGLYEQYFGPGTRLTVT.

The chain carries TRBV5-1 and TRBJ2-7; maybe TRBD1 (6 bases). With 4 bases removed from V and 7 bases from J, the gap between germline ends came to 18 bases. The CDR3 consists of 14 residues. Per the germline V gene, CDR1 is SGHRS and CDR2 is YFSETQ. CDR3 bases: TGCGCCAGCAGCCAGAGACAGGCCTCGGGAGAGCAGTACTTC. Protein sequence: CASSQRQASGEQYF.

This clone was found a few times. The chain is built from TRBV4-2 and TRBJ2-2; the D is unclear. In germline, CDR1 is LGHNA, CDR2 YNFKEQ. Trimming took 2 bases from V and 3 from J, leaving 4 bases between them. This CDR3 spans 13 amino acids. CDR3 loop: CASSQPYTGELFF. In nucleotides, the CDR3 is TGTGCCAGCAGCCAACCATACACCGGGGAGCTGTTTTTT.

The chain uses TRBV5-1 and TRBJ2-2; tentatively, D is TRBD1 (5 bases). V lost 4 bases and J 0 bases, leaving 13 bases between the germline ends. This CDR3 has 16 residues. Germline V gives CDR1 SGHRS, CDR2 YFSETQ. The CDR3 DNA reads as TGCGCCAGCAGCGGCTCCGAGACAGCGAACACCGGGGAGCTGTTTTTT. Amino acid sequence: CASSGSETANTGELFF.

The gene calls are TRBV18 and TRBJ2-1; maybe TRBD1 (5 bases). Germline CDR1 reads KGHSH; CDR2 reads LQKENI. This CDR3 contains 16 residues. V lost 4 bases and J lost 9, with 22 bases in between. The CDR3 region is CASSRDFGASSAEQFF. CDR3 DNA sequence: TGTGCCAGCTCACGCGATTTTGGGGCGTCTTCGGCTGAGCAGTTCTTC. Supplemented by reference TRBV18 and TRBJ2-1, the full variable domain reads NAGVMQNPRHLVRRRGQEARLRCSPMKGHSHVYWYRQLPEEGLKFMVYLQKENIIDESGMPKERFSAEFPKEGPSILRIQQVVRGDSAAYFCASSRDFGASSAEQFFGPGTRLTVL.

The genes are TRBV5-4 and TRBJ2-7; the match to TRBD2 covers 12 bases. Germline values: CDR1 SGHNT, CDR2 YYREEE (reference sequence). The CDR3 consists of 13 residues. The junction had 3 bases not matched to a gene; V was cut back by 4 bases and J by 7 bases. In DNA form, the CDR3 reads TGTGCCAGCAGCGTAGGACTAGCGGGAGAGCAGTACTTC. The encoded protein is CASSVGLAGEQYF.

This clone was counted only a few times. This chain joins TRBV6-6 and TRBJ2-2, with TRBD1 identical over 10 bases. The trim removed 6 bases at V and 3 bases at J, leaving 4 bases unmatched. Germline V CDR1 and CDR2: MNHNY, SVGAGI (reference sequence). The CDR3 runs 15 residues. CDR3 in amino acids: CASSQTGGDTGELFF. The CDR3 bases are TGTGCCAGCAGCCAGACAGGGGGCGACACCGGGGAGCTGTTTTTT.

This clone was seen more than once but under ten times. The gene calls are TRBV7-9 and TRBJ1-4; unclear D gene. The CDR3 extends over 13 amino acids. Deletions cut 6 bases from V and 3 bases from J, with 8 bases between. Germline-derived CDR1 and CDR2 are SEHNR and FQNEAQ (reference sequence). The CDR3 here is CASRRSPNEKLFF. In DNA, the CDR3 is TGTGCCAGCAGACGTAGCCCTAATGAAAAACTGTTTTTT.

This clone has more than one count but fewer than ten. The rearrangement joins TRBV18 to TRBJ2-7, with 10 bases matching TRBD1. Germline CDR1 reads KGHSH; CDR2 reads LQKENI. The CDR3 runs to 14 residues. V was clipped by 3 bases and J by 7 bases; unmatched bases: 6. The CDR3 DNA follows: TGTGCCAGCTCACCCGGGACAGGGGCGGGGGAGCAGTACTTC. This codes for CASSPGTGAGEQYF.

This clone showed up just a few times. The CDR3 loop is CASRGITGGPGEQYF. The CDR3 DNA follows: TGTGCCAGCAGGGGGATAACGGGAGGGCCTGGCGAGCAGTACTTC. The chain is built from TRBV25-1 and TRBJ2-7, with 8 positions matching TRBD2. The CDR3 length is 15 residues. Germline CDR1 reads MGHDK; CDR2 reads SYGVNS. The ends lost 6 bases at V and 6 bases at J; junction bases unmatched: 13.

This clone was seen more than once but under ten times. The chain recombines TRBV6-6 with TRBJ1-2; weak D call: TRBD1 (6 bases). The germline V gene encodes CDR1 MNHNY and CDR2 SVGAGI (reference sequence). Trimming removed 4 bases at V and 4 bases at J, with 10 bases between. The CDR3 sequence is 13 residues long. The CDR3 loop reads CASSFGQTYGYTF. The CDR3 DNA sequence: TGTGCCAGCAGTTTTGGACAGACCTATGGCTACACCTTC.

This rearrangement joins TRBV28 to TRBJ2-5; 8 nucleotides line up with TRBD1. Germline-derived CDR1 and CDR2 are MDHEN and SYDVKM. The CDR3 is 15 residues long. The junction had 6 bases not matched to a gene; V was cut back by 5 bases and J by 1 base. The CDR3 region has the DNA TGTGCCAGCAGTCCCCGGGACAGGTTCCAAGAGACCCAGTACTTC. This translates into CASSPRDRFQETQYF.

The rearrangement links TRBV18 to TRBJ2-1, with D perhaps TRBD2 (5 bases). Looked up from germline, CDR1 is KGHSH and CDR2 is LQKENI. There are 16 residues in the CDR3. V was cut by 6 bases and J by 9 bases, with 24 bases left in between. The CDR3 DNA sequence: TGTGCCAGCTCCCCTATAGGACTGCGGGCGCCAAGTGAGCAGTTCTTC. Its translation: CASSPIGLRAPSEQFF.

The rearrangement links TRBV6-5 to TRBJ2-3, with D unresolved. V was cut by 6 bases and J by 2 bases, with 12 bases left in between. This CDR3 comprises 14 residues. CDR1 and CDR2 (germline): MNHEY, SVGAGI. CDR3 amino acids: CASRGGYYTDTQYF. The CDR3 DNA is TGTGCCAGCAGGGGTGGATACTACACAGATACGCAGTATTTT.

The CDR3 spells CASSSQGTEQYF. In DNA, the CDR3 is TGTGCCAGCAGTTCACAGGGGACCGAGCAGTACTTC. The chain has TRBV28 and TRBJ2-7, with 7 nucleotides matching TRBD1. Trimming cost V 4 bases and J 6 bases; bases outside gene matches: 3. Germline assignment: CDR1 MDHEN and CDR2 SYDVKM. This CDR3 comprises 12 residues.

The chain couples TRBV2 to TRBJ2-5, with 15 positions matching TRBD2. This CDR3 comprises 14 residues. Losses at the gene ends were 11 bases for V and 2 bases for J; bases not matched to a gene: 3. Germline-derived CDR1 and CDR2 are SNHLY and FYNNEI. The CDR3 is CADGLAGGQETQYF. The CDR3 region has the DNA TGTGCCGACGGACTAGCGGGAGGGCAAGAGACCCAGTACTTC. The full variable domain, its missing parts supplied by reference TRBV2 and TRBJ2-5, is EPEVTQTPSHQVTQMGQEVILRCVPISNHLYFYWYRQILGQKVEFLVSFYNNEISEKSEIFDDQFSVERPDGSNFTLKIRSTKLEDSAMYFCADGLAGGQETQYFGPGTRLLVL.

This clone was detected only a few times. The rearrangement links TRBV5-1 to TRBJ2-3, with 9 positions matching TRBD1. CDR3 length equals 16 residues. CDR1 is SGHRS and CDR2 is YFSETQ in the germline V gene. Trimming removed 3 bases from V and 0 bases from J; junction bases left unmatched: 5. The CDR3 bases are TGCGCCAGCAGCTCCCTACAGGGGGCCAGCACAGATACGCAGTATTTT. Translating it yields CASSSLQGASTDTQYF.

The chain couples TRBV6-5 to TRBJ1-1, with D uncertain. Trimming removed 8 bases from V and 2 bases from J, with 6 bases in between. Germline V gives CDR1 MNHEY, CDR2 SVGAGI. The CDR3 is 11 residues long. The CDR3 protein is CASHSNTEAFF. The CDR3 DNA follows: TGTGCCAGCCACTCCAACACTGAAGCTTTCTTT.